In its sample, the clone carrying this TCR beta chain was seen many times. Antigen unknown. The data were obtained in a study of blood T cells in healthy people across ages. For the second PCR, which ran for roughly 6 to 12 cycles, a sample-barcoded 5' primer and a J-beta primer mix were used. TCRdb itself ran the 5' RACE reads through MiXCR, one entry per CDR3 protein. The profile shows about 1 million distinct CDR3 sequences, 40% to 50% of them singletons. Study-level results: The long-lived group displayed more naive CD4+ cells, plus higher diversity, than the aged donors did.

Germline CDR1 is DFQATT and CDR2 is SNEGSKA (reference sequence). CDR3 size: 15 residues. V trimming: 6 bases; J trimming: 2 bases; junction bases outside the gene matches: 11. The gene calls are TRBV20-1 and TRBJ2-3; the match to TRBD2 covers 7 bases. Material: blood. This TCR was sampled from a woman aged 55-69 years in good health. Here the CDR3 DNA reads TGCAGTGCCCCCTGGGAAGCGGGGACCACAGATACGCAGTATTTT. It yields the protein CSAPWEAGTTDTQYF.